The text below deals with one T cell receptor (beta chain). This clonotype has more than one count but fewer than ten. Its cognate antigen has yet to be identified. No qualities accompany the bases; no much larger clone lies one base away. The data derive from a study of T cell repertoires in cytomegalovirus infection (dated by TCRdb to the late 2010s). Study-wide context: Because public TCR beta signatures pointed to carriage of CMV infection together with the matching HLA type, the HLA type of each donor mattered for the analysis.

Overall study outcomes, separate from this receptor: The ex vivo response was dominated by HLA-C-restricted CMV-specific TCR beta clonotypes, which also provided the single most frequent clonotype in two of eight donors. In both this cohort and an independent cohort of 300 to 450 donors, the cumulative frequency of public TCR beta family members distinguished carriers of CMV infection plus the relevant HLA type.

The CDR3 has 13 amino acids, counting the end cysteine and phenylalanine. Only the CDR3 DNA stays, 39 bases, in frame from base 1. The junction shows trimming of 3 bases on V and 6 bases on J, and the gene matches do not reach 4 bases of it. The sample was run on an Illumina HiSeq 1500. TCRdb reprocessed the public reads (quality trimming at Q25 with fastp, clone calling with MiXCR) and kept in-frame beta chains. Each record represents a unique CDR3 protein, reported with the most common genes and DNA among its rows. Counted in this sample were about 310,000 distinct CDR3 sequences; around a sixth of them appeared once. 12% of the sample lies in the top ten.

The sequence is built from TRBV12-3 or TRBV12-4 and TRBJ1-1; 7 bases in between match TRBD1. The clonotype comes from a human donor in good health (CMV status not recorded). Some clones in this sample may be carry-over from other donors' samples. Sample: PBMCs. CDR3 sequence: CASSFRQGSEAFF. In nucleotide form, the sequence is TGTGCCAGCAGTTTTAGACAGGGTTCTGAAGCTTTCTTT.